What follows is one T cell receptor beta chain and its context. Antigen: not known. Researchers ran the PCR with 60 Vbeta and 13 Jbeta primers. Profiled with immunoSEQ multiplex PCR; TCRdb holds only in-frame clones, not every one. This repertoire shows around 100,000 clones, approximately 70% found once; its top ten account for roughly 8.4%. Germline CDR1 is DFQATT and CDR2 is SNEGSKA (reference sequence). CDR3 length: 11 amino acids. Trimming stripped 4 bases from V and 14 bases from J, with 14 bases between. These data belong to a study of cytomegalovirus exposure and HLA in healthy donors. Study-level points and caveats: Later on, an analysis tied 18,000 or so TCR beta sequences to HLA alleles at 0.05 false discovery rate. Other equally common chains were less clonally expanded than HLA-associated TCR beta chains, a later analysis showed. Researchers reported in a later analysis that common viral pathogens appeared linked to several top clusters. Later analysis associated a missense DCLRE1C variant with TCR beta V- and J-gene trimming.

This clonotype originated in a man younger than 45 in good health and CMV-seropositive. The chain carries TRBV20-1 and TRBJ1-4; tentatively, D is TRBD1 (6 bases). Specimen: PBMCs. CDR3: CSATTGIGLFF. The CDR3 region has the DNA TGCAGTGCTACCACAGGGATTGGGCTGTTTTTT.